Presented here are 24 T cell receptor beta chains from one specimen sequenced in a study of shared clonotypes between healthy human individuals. Assay used: immunoSEQ multiplex PCR; TCRdb lists only in-frame clones, some missing. The sample consists of about 510,000 clones, about 96% of them appearing once. The sequenced material came from naive CD4+ T cells sorted from blood. The subset denotes: CD45RA+ positively selected. These receptors all come from a woman aged 25 to 39 in good health.

The V call is TRBV5-1, the J call TRBJ2-3; TRBD2 agrees at 10 bases. CDR3 length: 17 amino acids. J lost 1 base, V lost 4 bases, and 9 bases had no gene match. CDR1 and CDR2 (germline): SGHRS, YFSETQ. The CDR3 sequence: CASSGAGGPSGTDTQYF. CDR3 sequence (DNA): TGCGCCAGCAGCGGAGCGGGAGGGCCCTCGGGCACAGATACGCAGTATTTT.

This chain connects TRBV7-9 to TRBJ2-7, with 7 bases aligning to TRBD1. Germline CDR1 is SEHNR and CDR2 is FQNEAQ (reference sequence). The CDR3 sequence is 13 residues long. Losses at the gene ends were 4 bases for V and 6 bases for J; bases not matched to a gene: 6. The DNA for the CDR3 is TGTGCCAGCAGCTCGAGGGGGCGGCTCGAGCAGTACTTC. Amino acid sequence: CASSSRGRLEQYF.

For this clone: Other DNA sequences in the sample encode the same CDR3. J is TRBJ1-2 and V is TRBV28; D is unresolved. The CDR3 contains 12 residues. Germline values: CDR1 MDHEN, CDR2 SYDVKM. Trimming cost V 7 bases and J 3 bases, with 9 bases left between them. CDR3 region: CASTPGDYGYTF. The DNA for the CDR3 is TGTGCCAGCACCCCAGGCGACTATGGCTACACCTTC.

The gene calls are TRBV29-1 and TRBJ1-1; D is perhaps TRBD1 (5 bases). Germline values: CDR1 SQVTM, CDR2 ANQGSEA. Trimming took 4 bases from V and 2 from J, leaving 11 bases between them. The length of the CDR3 is 13 residues. CDR3 residues: CSVVKGLNTEAFF. The CDR3 DNA reads as TGCAGCGTTGTTAAGGGGCTAAACACTGAAGCTTTCTTT. The complete variable domain, with remaining parts taken from reference TRBV29-1 and TRBJ1-1, reads SAVISQKPSRDICQRGTSLTIQCQVDSQVTMMFWYRQQPGQSLTLIATANQGSEATYESGFVIDKFPISRPNLTFSTLTVSNMSPEDSSIYLCSVVKGLNTEAFFGQGTRLTVV.

The chain combines TRBV5-4 with TRBJ2-5; D is possibly TRBD1 (6 bases). The germline V gene encodes CDR1 SGHNT and CDR2 YYREEE (reference sequence). The CDR3 length is 13 residues. V lost 3 bases to trimming and J lost 1 base, with 7 bases between them. The CDR3 coding sequence is TGTGCCAGCAGCTGGGGGCTCCAAGAGACCCAGTACTTC. Translation gives CASSWGLQETQYF.

The chain uses TRBV28 and TRBJ1-1, with 8 bases matching TRBD1. V dropped 3 bases and J dropped 3; count of bases not matched to a gene: 3. CDR1 and CDR2 (germline): MDHEN, SYDVKM. This CDR3 is 14 amino acids long. CDR3 DNA: TGTGCCAGCAGTTTCGGGACAGGCTACACTGAAGCTTTCTTT. Translation: CASSFGTGYTEAFF.

V is TRBV19 and J is TRBJ2-2, with D possibly TRBD2 on 6 matching bases. V gave up 3 bases and J gave up 2 bases, with 7 bases separating them. The CDR3 length is 14 residues. Germline values: CDR1 LNHDA, CDR2 SQIVND (reference sequence). The CDR3 spells CASSIGRNTGELFF. CDR3 nucleotides: TGTGCCAGTAGTATCGGGAGAAACACCGGGGAGCTGTTTTTT. The full variable domain, with the rest looked up from reference TRBV19 and TRBJ2-2, is DGGITQSPKYLFRKEGQNVTLSCEQNLNHDAMYWYRQDPGQGLRLIYYSQIVNDFQKGDIAEGYSVSREKKESFPLTVTSAQKNPTAFYLCASSIGRNTGELFFGEGSRLTVL.

The genes are TRBV10-1 and TRBJ1-4, with D possibly being TRBD1 (5 bases). Germline V CDR1 and CDR2: WNHNN, SYGVQD (reference sequence). The CDR3 sequence is 14 residues long. V was shortened by 0 bases and J by 8 bases, with 10 bases between the two germline ends. In nucleotides, the CDR3 is TGCGCCAGCAGTGAGTCTACAGGACTAGAAAAACTGTTTTTT. It codes for CASSESTGLEKLFF.

The V gene is TRBV14, the J gene TRBJ1-2; perhaps TRBD1 as D (6 bases). The germline V and J ends were trimmed by 0 bases and 7 bases, with 6 bases remaining between them. The CDR3 covers 12 residues. The germline gives CDR1 SGHDN, CDR2 FVKESK. CDR3 region: CASSQEGGGYTF. CDR3 DNA: TGTGCCAGCAGCCAAGAAGGGGGTGGCTACACCTTC.

The chain carries TRBV27 and TRBJ2-7; a weak D match, TRBD2 (5 bases). The V gene lost 8 bases and the J gene lost 4 bases, with 15 bases spanning the gap. In germline, CDR1 is MNHEY, CDR2 SMNVEV (reference sequence). This CDR3 comprises 13 residues. CDR3 in amino acids: CASQRRGSYEQYF. The CDR3, as DNA: TGTGCCAGCCAGCGTCGCGGGTCATACGAGCAGTACTTC.

V usage is TRBV27 and J usage is TRBJ2-5; 11 bases agree with TRBD2. Germline V gene data show CDR1 as MNHEY and CDR2 as SMNVEV (reference sequence). The trim removed 6 bases at V and 4 bases at J, leaving 13 bases unmatched. This CDR3 is built from 17 residues. The CDR3 nucleotides read TGTGCCAGCAGCCAGACTATTACTAGCGGGAGCAGAGAGACCCAGTACTTC. This encodes CASSQTITSGSRETQYF.

The chain links TRBV4-1 to TRBJ2-7; 14 bases are shared with TRBD2. The CDR3 length is 15 residues. Germline CDR1 and CDR2: MGHRA and YSYEKL. The J segment lost 4 bases and the V segment lost 3 bases, leaving 2 bases of the junction unmatched. The CDR3 DNA sequence: TGCGCCAGCAGCCAGACTAGCGGGAGGGAGTACGAGCAGTACTTC. It specifies CASSQTSGREYEQYF.

This chain links TRBV2 with TRBJ2-4, with D uncertain. CDR1 SNHLY and CDR2 FYNNEI come from the germline V gene. There are 14 residues in the CDR3. V was trimmed by 2 bases and J by 2 bases, leaving 7 bases between them. The CDR3 sequence is CASSEINTKNIQYF. DNA of the CDR3: TGTGCCAGCAGTGAAATTAACACCAAAAACATTCAGTACTTC.

The chain recombines TRBV10-3 with TRBJ2-1, with 12 bases identical to TRBD2. The CDR3 extends over 15 amino acids. Germline CDR1 is ENHRY and CDR2 is SYGVKD. V shed 6 bases, J shed 9 bases, and the junction held 9 bases outside the gene matches. This CDR3 reads CAISPQTSGRSEQFF. The CDR3 DNA reads TGTGCCATCAGCCCGCAGACTAGCGGGAGAAGTGAGCAGTTCTTC.

This clone showed up just once. This chain joins TRBV27 and TRBJ2-5, with D perhaps matching TRBD1 or TRBD2 (5 bases each). The CDR3 spans 14 residues. V was clipped by 0 bases and J by 5 bases, with 10 bases between them. CDR1 is MNHEY, CDR2 SMNVEV, per germline (reference sequence). The CDR3 reads CASSLSRGEETQYF. Written as DNA, the CDR3 is TGTGCCAGCAGTTTATCAAGGGGAGAGGAGACCCAGTACTTC.

This clone appeared a few times. J is TRBJ1-5 and V is TRBV4-2; D gene ambiguous. The length of the CDR3 is 14 residues. Trimming shortened V by 3 bases and J by 5 bases, and 11 bases separated the two germline ends. In germline, CDR1 is LGHNA, CDR2 YNFKEQ. The CDR3: CASSQSNTDQPQHF. The CDR3 nucleotides read TGTGCCAGCAGCCAGTCCAATACAGATCAGCCCCAGCATTTT.

V and J are TRBV14 and TRBJ2-7; D gene uncertain. The CDR3 covers 11 residues. Trimming took 2 bases from V and 6 from J, leaving 5 bases between them. CDR1 is SGHDN and CDR2 is FVKESK in the germline V gene. CDR3: CASSQIGEQYF. For the CDR3, the DNA is TGTGCCAGCAGCCAAATTGGCGAGCAGTACTTC.

V gene TRBV6-5 combines with J gene TRBJ2-7, with D perhaps TRBD2 (6 bases). Germline lookup yields CDR1 MNHEY and CDR2 SVGAGI. The V end lost 2 bases, the J end lost 3 bases, and 14 bases lay between the germline ends. CDR3 length: 15 residues. CDR3 loop: CASSYARGNGYEQYF. In DNA, the CDR3 is TGTGCCAGCAGTTACGCGCGGGGTAACGGCTACGAGCAGTACTTC.

This chain connects TRBV15 to TRBJ2-7; D is unclear. Trimming took off 5 bases at V and 6 bases at J, with 29 bases between the two ends. Germline assignment: CDR1 LNHNV and CDR2 YYDKDF (reference sequence). The CDR3 contains 18 residues. The DNA for the CDR3 is TGTGCCACCAGCGCGCTCGAACCCCGGGTGGGCCTCCGAGGCGAGCAGTACTTC. This codes for CATSALEPRVGLRGEQYF. Supplemented by reference TRBV15 and TRBJ2-7, the full variable domain reads DAMVIQNPRYQVTQFGKPVTLSCSQTLNHNVMYWYQQKSSQAPKLLFHYYDKDFNNEADTPDNFQSRRPNTSFCFLDIRSPGLGDTAMYLCATSALEPRVGLRGEQYFGPGTRLTVT.

This clone has just a few counts. CDR3 loop: CASSLSGRSNQPQHF. In nucleotides, the CDR3 is TGTGCCAGCAGTTTATCGGGGAGGAGCAATCAGCCCCAGCATTTT. The chain uses TRBV27 and TRBJ1-5; D gene unclear. Germline loops: CDR1 MNHEY, CDR2 SMNVEV (reference sequence). V shed 0 bases and J shed 1 base, with 7 bases lying between them. The CDR3 spans 15 residues.

The chain links TRBV6-5 to TRBJ2-1; TRBD2 matches at 9 bases. The germline V gene has CDR1 MNHEY and CDR2 SVGAGI. The CDR3 covers 14 residues. With 9 bases clipped from V and 4 bases from J, the junction kept 7 bases outside the gene matches. The CDR3 spells CASSLAGRYNEQFF. The DNA of the CDR3 is TGTGCCAGTTCCCTAGCGGGAAGGTACAATGAGCAGTTCTTC.

CDR3 nucleotides: TGTGCCAGCTCACCTCTGGGCACCGACAATGAGCAGTTCTTC. Amino acids: CASSPLGTDNEQFF. V is TRBV18 and J is TRBJ2-1; D is uncertain. Trimming removed 3 bases at V and 5 bases at J, with 11 bases between. Germline values: CDR1 KGHSH, CDR2 LQKENI. The CDR3 sequence is 14 residues long.

The gene calls are TRBV21-1 and TRBJ2-5. The J call may be wrong; the DNA end is better matched by TRBJ2-7. TRBV21-1 is tagged as a pseudogene. The CDR3 extends over 15 amino acids. The CDR3 here is CASSNHTRGAYEQYF. The CDR3 nucleotides read TGTGCCAGCAGCAACCATACACGAGGGGCCTACGAGCAGTACTTC.

This sequence joins TRBV28 and TRBJ1-2, with D uncertain. Looked up from germline, CDR1 is MDHEN and CDR2 is SYDVKM. This CDR3 comprises 11 residues. V was clipped by 6 bases and J by 6 bases, with 8 bases between them. This chain's CDR3 is CASRTRDGYTF. In DNA, the CDR3 is TGTGCCAGCAGAACTAGGGATGGCTACACCTTC.